The present T cell receptor (beta chain) was sequenced within a study of blood T cell repertoires in COVID-19. Original analysis: Estimation of nucleated cell counts was performed using reference gene primer amplification. Measured with immunoSEQ multiplex PCR; TCRdb has only the in-frame clones, and not every one. The V and J calls and clone size were taken over from that table, and D and trimming were inferred from the DNA. Of about 150,000 clones listed, approximately 83% are singletons. Germline assignment: CDR1 MNHNS and CDR2 SASEGT. This CDR3 contains 14 residues. Trimming removed 1 base from V and 2 bases from J, with 8 bases in between.

The chain joins TRBV6-1 to TRBJ2-5, with D perhaps matching TRBD1 (6 bases). The sample was peripheral blood. This sequence originates from a woman aged 55-75 years with COVID-19, enrolled during active disease. CDR3: CASSEDRVQETQYF. The CDR3 DNA follows: TGTGCCAGCAGTGAAGACAGGGTTCAAGAGACCCAGTACTTC.